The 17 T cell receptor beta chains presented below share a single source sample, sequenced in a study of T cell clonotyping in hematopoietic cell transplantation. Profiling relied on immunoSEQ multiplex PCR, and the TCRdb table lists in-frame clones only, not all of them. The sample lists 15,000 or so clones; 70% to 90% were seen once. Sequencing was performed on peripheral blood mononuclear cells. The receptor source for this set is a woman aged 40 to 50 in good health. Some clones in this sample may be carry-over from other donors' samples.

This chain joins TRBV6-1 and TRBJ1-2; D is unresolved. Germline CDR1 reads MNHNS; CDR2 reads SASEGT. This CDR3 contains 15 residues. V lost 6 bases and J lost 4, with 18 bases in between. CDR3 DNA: TGTGCCAGCAGGGGCAGCGAGGGTGGGCTCTATGGCTACACCTTC. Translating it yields CASRGSEGGLYGYTF.

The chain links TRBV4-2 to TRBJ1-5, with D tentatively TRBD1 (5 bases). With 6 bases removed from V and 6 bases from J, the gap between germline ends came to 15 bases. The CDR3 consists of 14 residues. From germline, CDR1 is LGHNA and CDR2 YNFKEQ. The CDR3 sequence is CASSRPGASQPQHF. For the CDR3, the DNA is TGTGCCAGCAGTCGGCCTGGGGCGAGTCAGCCCCAGCATTTT.

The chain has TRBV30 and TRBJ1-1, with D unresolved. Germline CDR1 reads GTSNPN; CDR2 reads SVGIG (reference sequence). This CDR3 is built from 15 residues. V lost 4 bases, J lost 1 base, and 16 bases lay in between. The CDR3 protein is CAWTSARRANTEAFF. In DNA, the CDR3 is TGTGCCTGGACTTCGGCCCGACGGGCGAACACTGAAGCTTTCTTT. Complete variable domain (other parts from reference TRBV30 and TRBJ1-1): SQTIHQWPATLVQPVGSPLSLECTVEGTSNPNLYWYRQAAGRGLQLLFYSVGIGQISSEVPQNLSASRPQDRQFILSSKKLLLSDSGFYLCAWTSARRANTEAFFGQGTRLTVV.

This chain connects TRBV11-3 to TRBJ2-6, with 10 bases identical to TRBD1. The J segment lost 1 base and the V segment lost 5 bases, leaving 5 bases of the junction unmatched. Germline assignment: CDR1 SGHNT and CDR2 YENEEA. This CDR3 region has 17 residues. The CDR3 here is CASSPGQGSSGANVLTF. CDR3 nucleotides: TGTGCCAGCAGCCCGGGACAGGGGTCTTCTGGGGCCAACGTCCTGACTTTC.

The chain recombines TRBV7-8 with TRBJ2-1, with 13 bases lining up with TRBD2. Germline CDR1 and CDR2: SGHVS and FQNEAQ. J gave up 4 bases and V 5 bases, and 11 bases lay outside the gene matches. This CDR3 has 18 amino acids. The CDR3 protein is CASSPRLAGGPRYNEQFF. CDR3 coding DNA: TGTGCCAGCAGCCCCCGACTAGCGGGAGGACCACGGTACAATGAGCAGTTCTTC.

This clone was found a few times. CDR3 amino acids: CASTGTRYNEQFF. In nucleotides, the CDR3 is TGTGCCAGTACAGGGACCCGCTACAATGAGCAGTTCTTC. This chain joins TRBV19 and TRBJ2-1; tentatively, D is TRBD1 or TRBD2 (5 bases each). Germline V gene data show CDR1 as LNHDA and CDR2 as SQIVND (reference sequence). Deletions cut 7 bases from V and 3 bases from J, with 10 bases between. The CDR3 contains 13 residues.

CDR3: CASSFTGSSYEQYF. The CDR3 nucleotides are TGTGCCAGCAGCTTCACGGGGAGCTCCTACGAGCAGTACTTC. The gene calls are TRBV7-6 and TRBJ2-7; D is possibly TRBD2 (5 bases). The V end lost 3 bases, the J end lost 0 bases, and 9 bases lay between the germline ends. CDR3 length equals 14 residues. The germline V gene encodes CDR1 SGHVS and CDR2 FNYEAQ.

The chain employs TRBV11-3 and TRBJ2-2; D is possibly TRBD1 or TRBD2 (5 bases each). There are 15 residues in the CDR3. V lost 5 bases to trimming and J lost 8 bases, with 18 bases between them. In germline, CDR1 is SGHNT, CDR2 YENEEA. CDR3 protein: CASSPGLILLGELFF. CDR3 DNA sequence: TGTGCCAGCAGCCCGGGGCTAATCCTATTAGGGGAGCTGTTTTTT.

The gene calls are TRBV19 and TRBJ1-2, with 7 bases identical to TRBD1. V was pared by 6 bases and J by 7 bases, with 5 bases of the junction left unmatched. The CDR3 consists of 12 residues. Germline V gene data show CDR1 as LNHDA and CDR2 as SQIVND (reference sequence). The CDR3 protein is CASRRGDSGYTF. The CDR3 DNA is TGTGCCAGTAGGCGAGGGGACAGTGGCTACACCTTC.

The chain's CDR3 is CASSLPRSDLGYEQYF. Here the CDR3 DNA reads TGTGCCAGCAGCTTACCCCGGTCCGACCTCGGCTACGAGCAGTACTTC. The chain is built from TRBV28 and TRBJ2-5; no definite D call. The tail of the sequence fits TRBJ2-7 better, so the J call may be wrong. The germline V gene has CDR1 MDHEN and CDR2 SYDVKM. This CDR3 spans 16 amino acids.

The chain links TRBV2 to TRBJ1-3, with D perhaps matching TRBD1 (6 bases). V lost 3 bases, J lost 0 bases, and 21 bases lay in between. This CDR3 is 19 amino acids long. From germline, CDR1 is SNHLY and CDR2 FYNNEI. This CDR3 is CASSESWWAGALSGNTIYF. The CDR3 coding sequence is TGTGCCAGCAGTGAGTCCTGGTGGGCAGGGGCCCTCTCTGGAAACACCATATATTTT.

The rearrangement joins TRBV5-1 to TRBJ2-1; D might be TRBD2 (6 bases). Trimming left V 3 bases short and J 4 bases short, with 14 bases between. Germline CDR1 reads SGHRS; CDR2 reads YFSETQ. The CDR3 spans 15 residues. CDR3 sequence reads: CASSSGAAGYNEQFF. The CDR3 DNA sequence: TGCGCCAGCAGCTCGGGTGCGGCGGGATACAATGAGCAGTTCTTC.

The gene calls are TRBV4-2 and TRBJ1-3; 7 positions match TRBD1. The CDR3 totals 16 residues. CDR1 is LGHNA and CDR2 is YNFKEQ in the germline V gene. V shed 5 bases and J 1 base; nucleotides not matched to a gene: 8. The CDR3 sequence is CASSRDSTSSGNTIYF. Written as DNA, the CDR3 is TGTGCCAGCAGCAGGGACAGTACTTCATCTGGAAACACCATATATTTT.

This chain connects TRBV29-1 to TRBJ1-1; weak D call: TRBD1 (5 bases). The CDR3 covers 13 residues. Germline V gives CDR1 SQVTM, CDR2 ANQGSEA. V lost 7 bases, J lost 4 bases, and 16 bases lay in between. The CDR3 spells CSAYRLGGTEAFF. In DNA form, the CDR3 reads TGCAGCGCCTATCGGCTGGGGGGCACTGAAGCTTTCTTT.

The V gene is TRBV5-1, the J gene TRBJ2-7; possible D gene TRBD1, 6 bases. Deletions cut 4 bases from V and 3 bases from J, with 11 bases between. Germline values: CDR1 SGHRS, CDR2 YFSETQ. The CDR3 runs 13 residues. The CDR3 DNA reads TGCGCCAGCAGCCGGAAACAGGGCTACGAGCAGTACTTC. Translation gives CASSRKQGYEQYF. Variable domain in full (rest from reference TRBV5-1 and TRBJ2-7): KAGVTQTPRYLIKTRGQQVTLSCSPISGHRSVSWYQQTPGQGLQFLFEYFSETQRNKGNFPGRFSGRQFSNSRSEMNVSTLELGDSALYLCASSRKQGYEQYFGPGTRLTVT.

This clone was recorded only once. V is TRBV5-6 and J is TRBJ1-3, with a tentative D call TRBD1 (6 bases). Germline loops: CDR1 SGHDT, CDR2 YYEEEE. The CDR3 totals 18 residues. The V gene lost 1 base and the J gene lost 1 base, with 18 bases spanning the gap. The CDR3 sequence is CASSLRGDARRSGNTIYF. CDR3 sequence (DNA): TGTGCCAGCAGCTTGAGGGGGGATGCCAGACGTTCTGGAAACACCATATATTTT.

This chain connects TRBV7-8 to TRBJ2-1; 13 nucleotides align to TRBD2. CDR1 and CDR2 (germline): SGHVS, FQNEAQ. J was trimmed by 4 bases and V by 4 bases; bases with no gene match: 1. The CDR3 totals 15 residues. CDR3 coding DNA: TGTGCCAGCAGCTCGACTAGCGGGAGGTACAATGAGCAGTTCTTC. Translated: CASSSTSGRYNEQFF. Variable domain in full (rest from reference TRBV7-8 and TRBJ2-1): GAGVSQSPRYKVAKRGQDVALRCDPISGHVSLFWYQQALGQGPEFLTYFQNEAQLDKSGLPSDRFFAERPEGSVSTLKIQRTQQEDSAVYLCASSSTSGRYNEQFFGPGTRLTVL.